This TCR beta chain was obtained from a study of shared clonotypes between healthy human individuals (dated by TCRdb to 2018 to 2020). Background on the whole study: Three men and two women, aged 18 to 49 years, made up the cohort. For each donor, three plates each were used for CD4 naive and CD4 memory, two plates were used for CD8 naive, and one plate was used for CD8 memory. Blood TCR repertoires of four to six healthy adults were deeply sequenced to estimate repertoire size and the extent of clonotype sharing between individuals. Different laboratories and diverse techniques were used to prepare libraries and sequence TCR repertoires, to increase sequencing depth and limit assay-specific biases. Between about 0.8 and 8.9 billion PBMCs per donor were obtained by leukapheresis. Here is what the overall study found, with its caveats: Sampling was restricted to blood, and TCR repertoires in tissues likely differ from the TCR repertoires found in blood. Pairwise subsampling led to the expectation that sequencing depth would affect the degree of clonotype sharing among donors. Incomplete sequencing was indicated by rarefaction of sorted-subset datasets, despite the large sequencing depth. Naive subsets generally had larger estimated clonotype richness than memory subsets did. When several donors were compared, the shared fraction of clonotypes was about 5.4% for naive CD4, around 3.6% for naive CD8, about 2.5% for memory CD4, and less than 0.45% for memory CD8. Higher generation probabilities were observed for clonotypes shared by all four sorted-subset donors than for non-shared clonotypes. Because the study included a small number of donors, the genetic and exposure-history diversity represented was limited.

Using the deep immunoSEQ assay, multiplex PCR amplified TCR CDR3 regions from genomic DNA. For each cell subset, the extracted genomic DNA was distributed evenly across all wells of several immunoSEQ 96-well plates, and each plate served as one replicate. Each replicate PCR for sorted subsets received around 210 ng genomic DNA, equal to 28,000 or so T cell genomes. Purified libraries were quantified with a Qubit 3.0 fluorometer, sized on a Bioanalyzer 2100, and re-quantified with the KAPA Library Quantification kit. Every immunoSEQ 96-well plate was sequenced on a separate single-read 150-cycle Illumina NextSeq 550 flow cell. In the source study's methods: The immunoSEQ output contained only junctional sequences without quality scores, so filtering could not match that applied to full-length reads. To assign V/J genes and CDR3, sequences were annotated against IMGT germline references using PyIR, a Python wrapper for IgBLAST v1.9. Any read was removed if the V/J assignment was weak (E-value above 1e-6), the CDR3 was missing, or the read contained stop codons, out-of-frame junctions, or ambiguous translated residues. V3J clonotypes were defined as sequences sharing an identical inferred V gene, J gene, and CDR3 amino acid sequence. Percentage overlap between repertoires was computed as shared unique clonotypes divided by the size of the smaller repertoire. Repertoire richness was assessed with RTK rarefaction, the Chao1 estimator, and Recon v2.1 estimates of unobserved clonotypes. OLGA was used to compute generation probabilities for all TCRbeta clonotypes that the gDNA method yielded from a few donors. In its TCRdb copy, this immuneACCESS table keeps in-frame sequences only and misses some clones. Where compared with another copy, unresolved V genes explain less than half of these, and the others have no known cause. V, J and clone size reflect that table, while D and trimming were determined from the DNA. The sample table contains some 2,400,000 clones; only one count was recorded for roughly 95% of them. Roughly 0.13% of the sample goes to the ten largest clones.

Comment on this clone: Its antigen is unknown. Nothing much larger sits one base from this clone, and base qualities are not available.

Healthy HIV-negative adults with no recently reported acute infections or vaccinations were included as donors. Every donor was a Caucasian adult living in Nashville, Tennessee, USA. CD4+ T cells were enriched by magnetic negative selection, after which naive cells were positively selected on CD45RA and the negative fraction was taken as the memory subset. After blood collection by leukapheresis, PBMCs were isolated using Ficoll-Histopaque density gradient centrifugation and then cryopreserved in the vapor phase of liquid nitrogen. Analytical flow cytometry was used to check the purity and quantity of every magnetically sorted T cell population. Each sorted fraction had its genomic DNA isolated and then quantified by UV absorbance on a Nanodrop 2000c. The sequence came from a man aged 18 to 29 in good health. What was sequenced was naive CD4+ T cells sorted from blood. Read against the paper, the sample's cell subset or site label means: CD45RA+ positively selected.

CDR3 protein: CASRQSAGTLYGYTF. The sequence in DNA is TGTGCCAGCAGACAGTCAGCCGGGACCCTATATGGCTACACCTTC. The rearrangement combines TRBV6-5 with TRBJ1-2; the D gene is possibly TRBD1, with 5 bases matching. From cysteine to phenylalanine, the CDR3 is 15 amino acids long. Of the read, only the CDR3 DNA is kept; its 45 bases are in frame from base 1. The trim is 6 bases for V and 5 bases for J, with a gap of 19 bases between the germline ends. From a lookup of the germline V gene, CDR1 and CDR2 are MNHEY and SVGAGI.